Shown below are 27 T cell receptor beta chains from a single sample sequenced in a study of beta chain features in type 1 diabetes. Findings of the study overall: Moderate but significant shortening of TCRB CDR3s was recorded in all four CD4+ subsets from Type 1 diabetes patients.

Their recognized antigens are unknown. Expressed TCRB transcripts got sequenced, as all isolated RNA was reverse transcribed. Libraries were prepared by immunoSEQ multiplex PCR; TCRdb keeps only in-frame clonotypes and omits some of them. The table lists tens of thousands of clones, about 66% of them singletons, with roughly 2.2% in the top ten. The specimen sequenced was Tregs from blood. These receptors all stem from a woman between 18 and 29 years old with type 1 diabetes.

The gene calls are TRBV19 and TRBJ2-7; TRBD2 matches at 7 bases. In germline, CDR1 is LNHDA, CDR2 SQIVND (reference sequence). V gave up 3 bases and J gave up 5 bases; unmatched junction bases: 10. CDR3 size: 15 residues. The CDR3 region is CASSIVGGGFHEQYF. The CDR3 DNA follows: TGTGCCAGTAGTATTGTCGGCGGGGGTTTCCACGAGCAGTACTTC.

This chain connects TRBV7-2 to TRBJ2-5, with a weak D call TRBD2 (6 bases). V lost 1 base, J lost 3 bases, and 12 bases lay in between. The CDR3 sequence is 15 residues long. In germline, CDR1 is SGHTA, CDR2 FQGNSA. In DNA form, the CDR3 reads TGTGCCAGCAGCTTAGGTGGGGCGGGGAAAGAGACCCAGTACTTC. Translating gives CASSLGGAGKETQYF.

The chain recombines TRBV5-1 with TRBJ2-3; D remains unclear. CDR1 and CDR2 from the germline V gene are SGHRS and YFSETQ. This CDR3 is 12 amino acids long. V was clipped by 4 bases and J by 5 bases, with 8 bases between them. The CDR3 reads CASSPSGDTQYF. CDR3 nucleotides: TGCGCCAGCAGCCCCTCGGGAGATACGCAGTATTTT. The full variable domain, completed using reference TRBV5-1 and TRBJ2-3, is KAGVTQTPRYLIKTRGQQVTLSCSPISGHRSVSWYQQTPGQGLQFLFEYFSETQRNKGNFPGRFSGRQFSNSRSEMNVSTLELGDSALYLCASSPSGDTQYFGPGTRLTVL.

This chain connects TRBV27 to TRBJ2-7; D not resolved. Germline-derived CDR1 and CDR2 are MNHEY and SMNVEV (reference sequence). The V end lost 4 bases, the J end lost 3 bases, and 4 bases lay between the germline ends. The CDR3 sequence is 11 residues long. DNA of the CDR3: TGTGCCAGCAGTTCTATCTACGAGCAGTACTTC. Translation: CASSSIYEQYF.

The gene calls are TRBV5-1 and TRBJ2-4; 8 bases line up with TRBD1. The CDR3 is 16 residues long. Per the germline V gene, CDR1 is SGHRS and CDR2 is YFSETQ. V shed 3 bases, J shed 7 bases, and the junction held 12 bases outside the gene matches. The chain's CDR3 is CASSSGQGANGNIQYF. The CDR3 DNA sequence: TGCGCCAGCAGCTCCGGTCAGGGGGCTAATGGGAACATTCAGTACTTC.

DNA for the CDR3: TGTGCCAGCAGTCGTACAGTATTACAGGGCTATAGCAATCAGCCCCAGCATTTT. Amino acids: CASSRTVLQGYSNQPQHF. The chain employs TRBV28 and TRBJ1-5; tentatively, D is TRBD1 (6 bases). The length of the CDR3 is 18 residues. Germline-derived CDR1 and CDR2 are MDHEN and SYDVKM. The ends were cut back, 5 bases at V and 0 bases at J, with 20 bases in the middle.

The chain uses TRBV19 and TRBJ1-2; TRBD1 matches 7 bases. The CDR3 has 15 residues. CDR1 and CDR2 (germline): LNHDA, SQIVND (reference sequence). Trimming removed 7 bases from V and 1 base from J; junction bases left unmatched: 9. The CDR3 sequence: CASKGTVLLNYGYTF. DNA for the CDR3: TGTGCCAGTAAAGGGACAGTACTTCTTAACTATGGCTACACCTTC.

The chain uses TRBV9 and TRBJ1-2, with 8 positions matching TRBD1. This CDR3 contains 11 residues. In germline, CDR1 is SGDLS, CDR2 YYNGEE. Unmatched junction bases numbered 0, after V lost 3 bases and J lost 8 bases. The CDR3 here is CASSGTGGYTF. The DNA of the CDR3 is TGTGCCAGCAGCGGGACAGGGGGCTACACCTTC.

This clone was observed a few times. This chain links TRBV7-9 with TRBJ1-2; D not certain. From germline, CDR1 is SEHNR and CDR2 FQNEAQ (reference sequence). This CDR3 has 15 amino acids. Trimming took 1 base from V and 4 from J, leaving 13 bases between them. CDR3 in amino acids: CASSLGQGRVYGYTF. CDR3 nucleotide sequence: TGTGCCAGCAGCTTAGGGCAAGGGCGGGTCTATGGCTACACCTTC.

The gene calls are TRBV5-1 and TRBJ2-6, with TRBD1 as a possible D gene (7 bases). Trimming took off 0 bases at V and 0 bases at J, with 16 bases between the two ends. CDR3 length equals 19 residues. Looked up from germline, CDR1 is SGHRS and CDR2 is YFSETQ. This CDR3 is CASSLDPLQGGSGANVLTF. CDR3 nucleotides: TGCGCCAGCAGCTTGGACCCTCTCCAGGGGGGCTCTGGGGCCAACGTCCTGACTTTC.

This clone was found a few times. The V gene is TRBV29-1, the J gene TRBJ1-2; D is ambiguous. V was cut by 5 bases and J by 3 bases, with 10 bases left in between. CDR1 and CDR2 from the germline V gene are SQVTM and ANQGSEA. The CDR3 is 12 amino acids. CDR3 protein: CSVIPIYYGYTF. The CDR3, as DNA: TGCAGCGTTATTCCCATTTACTATGGCTACACCTTC.

This chain connects TRBV29-1 to TRBJ1-1; D perhaps matches TRBD1 (5 bases). The CDR3 is 10 amino acids. V was cut by 6 bases and J by 10 bases, with 12 bases left in between. CDR1 and CDR2 (germline): SQVTM, ANQGSEA. CDR3 sequence reads: CSVGDGGAFF. The CDR3 DNA sequence: TGCAGCGTGGGGGACGGGGGAGCTTTCTTT.

This clone has just one count. The chain couples TRBV27 to TRBJ2-5, with TRBD2 matching 9 bases. The J call may be mistaken, given a closer DNA end match to TRBJ2-7. Germline values: CDR1 MNHEY, CDR2 SMNVEV (reference sequence). The CDR3 sequence is 15 residues long. The CDR3 spells CASSLGGRGAYEQYF. In DNA form, the CDR3 reads TGTGCCAGCAGTTTGGGCGGGAGGGGGGCCTACGAGCAGTACTTC.

This clone was seen only a few times. The chain joins TRBV28 to TRBJ2-1; the match to TRBD1 covers 8 bases. The CDR3 loop spans 15 amino acids. Losses at the gene ends were 3 bases for V and 14 bases for J; bases not matched to a gene: 15. Germline loops: CDR1 MDHEN, CDR2 SYDVKM. The CDR3 DNA sequence: TGTGCCAGCAGTTTCTCGGACAGGGATGGTCATATGGAGTTCTTC. As protein: CASSFSDRDGHMEFF.

In its sample, this clone was seen once. The chain is built from TRBV5-1 and TRBJ1-1; 9 nucleotides match TRBD1. The junction had 6 bases not matched to a gene; V was cut back by 4 bases and J by 2 bases. This CDR3 has 15 residues. Germline CDR1 is SGHRS and CDR2 is YFSETQ. CDR3 nucleotides: TGCGCCAGCAGCCCGTGGGGACAGGGAAACACTGAAGCTTTCTTT. Its translation is CASSPWGQGNTEAFF.

The chain uses TRBV5-1 and TRBJ2-2; D remains unclear. Between the trimmed V and J ends, which lost 2 bases and 2 bases, there was a span of 7 bases. Germline V gene data show CDR1 as SGHRS and CDR2 as YFSETQ. The CDR3 contains 14 residues. DNA of the CDR3: TGCGCCAGCAGCTTTGACTCCAACACCGGGGAGCTGTTTTTT. Its protein product is CASSFDSNTGELFF.

V and J are TRBV14 and TRBJ2-2, with D uncertain. CDR1 and CDR2 from the germline V gene are SGHDN and FVKESK. The CDR3 is 16 amino acids. V lost 4 bases and J 3 bases, leaving 15 bases between the germline ends. The DNA for the CDR3 is TGTGCCAGCAGCCTTATGGTCGGCGGATACACCGGGGAGCTGTTTTTT. Residues: CASSLMVGGYTGELFF.

The gene calls are TRBV10-3 and TRBJ2-2; the match to TRBD2 covers 11 bases. V shed 7 bases and J 0 bases; nucleotides not matched to a gene: 7. This CDR3 has 17 amino acids. Germline V gene data show CDR1 as ENHRY and CDR2 as SYGVKD. The CDR3 DNA reads as TGTGCCATCAAGGCTAGCGGGGGGTCTTCGAACACCGGGGAGCTGTTTTTT. Residues: CAIKASGGSSNTGELFF.

This sequence joins TRBV5-1 and TRBJ2-7; a weak D match, TRBD1 (8 bases). Germline CDR1 SGHRS, CDR2 YFSETQ. V shed 3 bases and J shed 3 bases, with 25 bases lying between them. This CDR3 is built from 18 residues. This CDR3 is CASSSGQAFSSGYYEQYF. The CDR3 DNA reads as TGCGCCAGCAGCTCGGGACAGGCCTTTTCTAGCGGCTACTACGAGCAGTACTTC.

J is TRBJ2-7 and V is TRBV4-2; 7 bases match TRBD2. This CDR3 is built from 14 residues. V lost 4 bases, J lost 6 bases, and 9 bases stayed unmatched. CDR1 is LGHNA and CDR2 is YNFKEQ in the germline V gene. The CDR3 bases are TGTGCCAGCAGCCGGGCGGGAGAGGAGCGCGAGCAGTACTTC. Protein sequence: CASSRAGEEREQYF.

The chain recombines TRBV29-1 with TRBJ1-6, with 7 bases aligning to TRBD1. This CDR3 is built from 19 residues. Losses at the gene ends were 7 bases for V and 9 bases for J; bases not matched to a gene: 27. Germline lookup yields CDR1 SQVTM and CDR2 ANQGSEA. The CDR3: CSAKTSCSPPGQAISPLHF. Here the CDR3 DNA reads TGCAGCGCAAAGACTTCATGCTCACCTCCCGGACAGGCAATTTCACCCCTCCACTTT.

This clone appeared a single time. The V gene is TRBV5-1, the J gene TRBJ2-7, with 10 positions matching TRBD1. This CDR3 is 16 amino acids long. CDR1 is SGHRS, CDR2 YFSETQ, per germline. J gave up 3 bases and V 3 bases, and 9 bases lay outside the gene matches. This CDR3 is CASSSHLGTGVYEQYF. The DNA for the CDR3 is TGCGCCAGCAGCTCGCACCTGGGGACAGGGGTCTACGAGCAGTACTTC.

This sequence joins TRBV7-9 and TRBJ1-6; 7 bases fit TRBD1. The CDR3 is 18 residues long. Germline CDR1 and CDR2: SEHNR and FQNEAQ (reference sequence). The V segment lost 3 bases and the J segment 4 bases; nucleotides outside the gene matches: 12. The CDR3 region has the DNA TGTGCCAGCAGCTTGAGAGGGGACAGCCATTATTATAATTCACCCCTCCACTTT. Translation: CASSLRGDSHYYNSPLHF. The full variable domain, with the rest looked up from reference TRBV7-9 and TRBJ1-6, is DTGVSQNPRHKITKRGQNVTFRCDPISEHNRLYWYRQTLGQGPEFLTYFQNEAQLEKSRLLSDRFSAERPKGSFSTLEIQRTEQGDSAMYLCASSLRGDSHYYNSPLHFGNGTRLTVT.

The chain couples TRBV18 to TRBJ1-4; 7 bases are a match to TRBD1. The CDR3 contains 15 residues. V trimming: 3 bases; J trimming: 7 bases; junction bases outside the gene matches: 8. Germline V gene data show CDR1 as KGHSH and CDR2 as LQKENI. The CDR3 region has the DNA TGTGCCAGCTCACCTCCCTCAGGGGACAGTGAAAAACTGTTTTTT. It encodes CASSPPSGDSEKLFF.

The count of this clone is one. V usage is TRBV6-5 and J usage is TRBJ2-1; 9 bases map to TRBD2. V lost 8 bases and J lost 7; bases outside the gene matches: 9. CDR1 and CDR2 from the germline V gene are MNHEY and SVGAGI. The CDR3 is 14 residues long. The CDR3 is CASRAGGPGNEQFF. CDR3 sequence (DNA): TGTGCCAGCCGGGCGGGAGGGCCGGGGAATGAGCAGTTCTTC.

The rearrangement links TRBV19 to TRBJ2-2; perhaps TRBD2 as D (6 bases). Germline CDR1 and CDR2: LNHDA and SQIVND (reference sequence). The length of the CDR3 is 13 residues. Trimming took 2 bases from V and 8 from J, leaving 9 bases between them. CDR3 in amino acids: CASSIQGRGELFF. Written as DNA, the CDR3 is TGTGCCAGTAGTATACAAGGGAGGGGGGAGCTGTTTTTT.

There are a few counts of this clone. This chain links TRBV19 with TRBJ2-1; TRBD1 aligns across 7 bases. V was clipped by 6 bases and J by 6 bases; unmatched bases: 11. Per the germline V gene, CDR1 is LNHDA and CDR2 is SQIVND (reference sequence). This CDR3 spans 15 amino acids. The CDR3 DNA reads TGTGCCAGTAGCTCCCGACAGGGATGGGGCAATGAGCAGTTCTTC. Translation: CASSSRQGWGNEQFF. The whole variable domain, remainder taken from reference TRBV19 and TRBJ2-1, is DGGITQSPKYLFRKEGQNVTLSCEQNLNHDAMYWYRQDPGQGLRLIYYSQIVNDFQKGDIAEGYSVSREKKESFPLTVTSAQKNPTAFYLCASSSRQGWGNEQFFGPGTRLTVL.